A selection of T cell receptor beta chains follows, all from one sample in a study of shared clonotypes between healthy human individuals. The protocol was immunoSEQ multiplex PCR, while the TCRdb copy is restricted to in-frame clones and leaves out a portion. This table holds approximately 2,200,000 clones, 90% to 95% found once. Input material: naive CD8+ T cells from PBMCs. These receptor sequences come from a man aged 18-30 years in good health. Some clones in this sample may be carry-over from other donors' samples. Each CDR3 is given with its conserved first and last residue. A D gene is named only where the DNA matches it firmly. The size entry is marked missing in some rows and otherwise reads once, few, many or a size class.

j_call clone_size d_call v_call cdr3_aa cdr3_nt
TRBJ1-2 . . TRBV19 CASSPRGRGYGYTF TGTGCCAGTAGTCCCCGGGGGCGCGGCTATGGCTACACCTTC
TRBJ2-3 . . TRBV5-1 CASRIQGSPDTQYF TGCGCCAGCCGGATACAGGGTTCCCCAGATACGCAGTATTTT
TRBJ2-1 once . TRBV7-3 CASSLAEISEQFF TGTGCCAGCAGCTTAGCTGAGATCAGTGAGCAGTTCTTC
TRBJ2-1 once . TRBV5-6 CASNPMFSYNEQFF TGTGCCAGCAACCCCATGTTTTCCTACAATGAGCAGTTCTTC
TRBJ2-1 . . TRBV19 CASMTGYNEQFF TGTGCCAGTATGACAGGATACAATGAGCAGTTCTTC
TRBJ2-7 . . TRBV6-1 CASRGGDSYEQYF TGTGCCAGCAGGGGGGGGGACAGCTACGAGCAGTACTTC
TRBJ2-7 . TRBD2 TRBV6-5 CASSYGGLDIRNEQYF TGTGCCAGCAGTTACGGCGGACTAGATATACGAAACGAGCAGTACTTC
TRBJ2-5 . . TRBV27 CASSLAGAGETQYF TGTGCCAGCAGTTTAGCAGGGGCGGGGGAGACCCAGTACTTC
TRBJ2-1 . . TRBV10-2 CASSDGEQFF TGCGCCAGCAGTGACGGTGAGCAGTTCTTC
TRBJ2-3 once TRBD2 TRBV13 CASSKTSGRRTDTQYF TGTGCCAGCAGCAAGACTAGCGGGAGACGCACAGATACGCAGTATTTT
TRBJ2-5 . . TRBV7-9 CASSLDPEETQYF TGTGCCAGCAGCTTAGACCCGGAAGAGACCCAGTACTTC
TRBJ2-1 . . TRBV7-9 CASSPARRDGGNEQFF TGTGCCAGCAGCCCCGCTCGGAGGGATGGTGGAAATGAGCAGTTCTTC
TRBJ2-7 . . TRBV27 CASSLGHTSYEQYF TGTGCCAGCAGTTTGGGACACACCTCCTACGAGCAGTACTTC
TRBJ2-7 . TRBD1 TRBV28 CASSLLMTGESYEQYF TGTGCCAGCAGTTTACTAATGACAGGGGAGTCCTACGAGCAGTACTTC
TRBJ2-7 . . TRBV5-4 CASSWDLDYEQYF TGTGCCAGCAGCTGGGACTTAGACTACGAGCAGTACTTC
TRBJ2-5 . TRBD2 TRBV5-8 CASSLLRGGETQYF TGTGCCAGCAGCTTGCTGCGGGGGGGGGAGACCCAGTACTTC
TRBJ2-5 . TRBD1 TRBV11-2 CASSGRDRVVQETQYF TGTGCCAGCAGCGGGCGGGACAGGGTGGTTCAAGAGACCCAGTACTTC
TRBJ2-7 . . TRBV27 CASSLNMPDATYEQYF TGTGCCAGCAGTCTAAATATGCCGGACGCGACCTACGAGCAGTACTTC
TRBJ1-4 few . TRBV2 CASSPNRAVDEKLFF TGTGCCAGCAGCCCCAACCGGGCCGTCGATGAAAAACTGTTTTTT
TRBJ2-5 . . TRBV28 CASTTRDTQETQYF TGTGCCAGCACTACCCGGGACACCCAAGAGACCCAGTACTTC
TRBJ2-7 . . TRBV28 CASSWGQGASYEQYF TGTGCCAGCAGTTGGGGACAAGGAGCCTCCTACGAGCAGTACTTC
TRBJ2-7 . TRBD1 TRBV28 CASSGSDRGWIEQYF TGTGCCAGCAGTGGGTCGGACAGGGGCTGGATCGAGCAGTACTTC
TRBJ2-7 . TRBD1 TRBV28 CASSFFSTGGYEQYF TGTGCCAGCAGTTTCTTCTCGACAGGGGGGTACGAGCAGTACTTC
TRBJ1-5 . TRBD1 TRBV19 CASSLGDRNSNQPQHF TGTGCCAGTAGTCTGGGGGACAGGAATAGCAATCAGCCCCAGCATTTT
TRBJ2-7 . TRBD1 TRBV2 CASTGTVYEQYF TGTGCCAGCACCGGGACAGTCTACGAGCAGTACTTC
TRBJ2-1 . . TRBV15 CATSVSDYNEQFF TGTGCCACCAGCGTTTCGGACTACAATGAGCAGTTCTTC
TRBJ1-4 . TRBD1 TRBV9 CASSLTGDSRNEKLFF TGTGCCAGCAGCCTCACCGGGGACAGCCGGAATGAAAAACTGTTTTTT
TRBJ2-1 . . TRBV19 CASAYRDSTYNEQFF TGTGCCAGCGCGTACCGGGACTCGACCTACAATGAGCAGTTCTTC
TRBJ1-2 . . TRBV9 CASSPETRVGYGYTF TGTGCCAGCAGCCCCGAGACCAGGGTAGGATATGGCTACACCTTC
TRBJ2-7 . . TRBV4-1 CASSQDGASSYEQYF TGCGCCAGCAGCCAAGATGGCGCCAGCTCCTACGAGCAGTACTTC
TRBJ2-3 . . TRBV7-3 CASSWAGRTDTQYF TGTGCCAGCAGCTGGGCGGGGCGCACAGATACGCAGTATTTT
TRBJ2-5 . . TRBV6-5 CASRNGGTQYF TGTGCCAGCAGGAACGGTGGGACCCAGTACTTC
TRBJ2-1 . TRBD1 TRBV6-1 CASTPGGWDEQFF TGTGCCAGCACCCCAGGGGGCTGGGATGAGCAGTTCTTC
TRBJ2-3 once . TRBV27 CASSTYGPNGGTDTQYF TGTGCCAGCAGTACTTATGGACCGAATGGGGGCACAGATACGCAGTATTTT
TRBJ2-3 . . TRBV7-8 CASRSDARGTDTQYF TGTGCCAGCAGATCCGACGCACGGGGCACAGATACGCAGTATTTT